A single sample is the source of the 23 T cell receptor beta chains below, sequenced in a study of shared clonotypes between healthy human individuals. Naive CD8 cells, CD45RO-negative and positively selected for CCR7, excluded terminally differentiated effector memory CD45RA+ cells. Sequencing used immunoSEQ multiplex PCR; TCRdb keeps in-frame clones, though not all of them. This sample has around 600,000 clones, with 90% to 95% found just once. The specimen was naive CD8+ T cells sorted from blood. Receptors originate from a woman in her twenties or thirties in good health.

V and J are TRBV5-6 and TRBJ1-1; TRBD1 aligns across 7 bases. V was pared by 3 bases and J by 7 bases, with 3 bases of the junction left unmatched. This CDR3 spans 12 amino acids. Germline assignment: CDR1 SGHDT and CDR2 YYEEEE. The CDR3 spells CASSSQGFEAFF. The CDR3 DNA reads TGTGCCAGCAGCTCACAGGGGTTTGAAGCTTTCTTT.

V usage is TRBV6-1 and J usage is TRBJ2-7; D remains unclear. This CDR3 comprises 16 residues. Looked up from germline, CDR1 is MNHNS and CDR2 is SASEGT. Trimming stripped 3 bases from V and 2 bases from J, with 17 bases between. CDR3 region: CASSELGWGKTYEQYF. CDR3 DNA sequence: TGTGCCAGCAGTGAGCTGGGGTGGGGTAAAACCTACGAGCAGTACTTC.

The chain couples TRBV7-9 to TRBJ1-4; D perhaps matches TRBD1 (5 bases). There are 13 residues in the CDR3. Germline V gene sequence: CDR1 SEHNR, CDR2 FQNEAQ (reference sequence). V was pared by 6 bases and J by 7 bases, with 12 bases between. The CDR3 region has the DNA TGTGCCAGCAGTCCAGAGGGGCCTGAAAAACTGTTTTTT. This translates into CASSPEGPEKLFF.

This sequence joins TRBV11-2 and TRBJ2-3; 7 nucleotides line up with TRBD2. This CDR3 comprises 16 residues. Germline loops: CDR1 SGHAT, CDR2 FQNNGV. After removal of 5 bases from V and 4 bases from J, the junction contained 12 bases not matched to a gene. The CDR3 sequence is CASSEDLKGGPDTQYF. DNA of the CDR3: TGTGCCAGCAGCGAGGACTTAAAGGGAGGGCCAGATACGCAGTATTTT.

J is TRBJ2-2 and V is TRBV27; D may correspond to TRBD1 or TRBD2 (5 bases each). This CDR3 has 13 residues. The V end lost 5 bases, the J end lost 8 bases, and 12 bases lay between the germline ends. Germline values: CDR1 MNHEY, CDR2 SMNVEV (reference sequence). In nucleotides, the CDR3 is TGTGCCAGCAGTCGACAGACTACTGGGGAGCTGTTTTTT. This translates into CASSRQTTGELFF.

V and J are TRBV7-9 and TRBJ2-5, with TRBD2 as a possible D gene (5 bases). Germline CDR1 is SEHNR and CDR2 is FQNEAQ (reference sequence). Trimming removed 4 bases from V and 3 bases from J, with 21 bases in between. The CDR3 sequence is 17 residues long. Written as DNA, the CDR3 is TGTGCCAGCAGCTCCTCGGTCCCTCTCTACGGGAAAGAGACCCAGTACTTC. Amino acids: CASSSSVPLYGKETQYF.

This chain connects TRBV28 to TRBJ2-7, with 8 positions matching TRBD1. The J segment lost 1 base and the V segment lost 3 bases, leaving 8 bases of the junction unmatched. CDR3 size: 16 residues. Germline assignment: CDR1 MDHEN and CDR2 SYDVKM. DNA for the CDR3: TGTGCCAGCAGTTTCCAATTAGGACAGGGTTCCTACGAGCAGTACTTC. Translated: CASSFQLGQGSYEQYF.

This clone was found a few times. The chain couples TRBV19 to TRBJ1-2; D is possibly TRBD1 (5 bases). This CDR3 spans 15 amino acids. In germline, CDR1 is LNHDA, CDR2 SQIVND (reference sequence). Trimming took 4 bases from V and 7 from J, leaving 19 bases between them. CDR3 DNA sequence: TGTGCCAGTAGTAAAGCTGGTCAGGGCGCGATTGGCTACACCTTC. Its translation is CASSKAGQGAIGYTF.

The DNA of the CDR3 is TGTGCCAGCAGTTTGGTCGGGGCGGGAGCCTACGAGCAGTACTTC. Translated: CASSLVGAGAYEQYF. The rearrangement links TRBV28 to TRBJ2-7; 7 bases match TRBD2. The CDR3 has 15 amino acids. Germline values: CDR1 MDHEN, CDR2 SYDVKM. J gave up 2 bases and V 3 bases, and 7 bases lay outside the gene matches.

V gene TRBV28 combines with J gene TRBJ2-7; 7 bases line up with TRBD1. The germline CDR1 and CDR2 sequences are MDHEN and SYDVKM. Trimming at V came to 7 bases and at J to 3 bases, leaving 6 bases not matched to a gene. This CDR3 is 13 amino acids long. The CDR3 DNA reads TGTGCCAGCACCGGGACAGAAGACTACGAGCAGTACTTC. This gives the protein CASTGTEDYEQYF.

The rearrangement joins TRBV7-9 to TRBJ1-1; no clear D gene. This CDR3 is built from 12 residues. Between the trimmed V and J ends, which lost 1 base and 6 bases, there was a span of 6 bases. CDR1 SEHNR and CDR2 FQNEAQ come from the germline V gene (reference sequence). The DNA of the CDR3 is TGTGCCAGCAGCTTAGGGTCAGCTGAAGCTTTCTTT. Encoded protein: CASSLGSAEAFF.

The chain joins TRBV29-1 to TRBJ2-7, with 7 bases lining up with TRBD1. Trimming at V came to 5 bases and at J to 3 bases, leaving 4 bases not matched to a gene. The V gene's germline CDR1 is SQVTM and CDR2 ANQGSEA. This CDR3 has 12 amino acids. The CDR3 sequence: CSVRDSYYEQYF. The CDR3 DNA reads TGCAGCGTTAGGGACAGCTACTACGAGCAGTACTTC.

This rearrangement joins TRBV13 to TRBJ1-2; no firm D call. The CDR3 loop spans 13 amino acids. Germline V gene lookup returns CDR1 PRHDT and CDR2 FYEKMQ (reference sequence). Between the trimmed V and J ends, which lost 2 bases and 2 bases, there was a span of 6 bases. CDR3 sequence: CASSLRSNYGYTF. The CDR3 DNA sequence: TGTGCCAGCAGCTTACGGTCCAACTATGGCTACACCTTC.

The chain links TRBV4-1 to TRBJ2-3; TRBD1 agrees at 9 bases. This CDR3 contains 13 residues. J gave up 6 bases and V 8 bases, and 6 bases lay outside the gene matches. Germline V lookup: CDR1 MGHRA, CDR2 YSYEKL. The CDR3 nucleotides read TGCGCCAGCTGGGGACAGGGTGGGGATACGCAGTATTTT. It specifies CASWGQGGDTQYF.

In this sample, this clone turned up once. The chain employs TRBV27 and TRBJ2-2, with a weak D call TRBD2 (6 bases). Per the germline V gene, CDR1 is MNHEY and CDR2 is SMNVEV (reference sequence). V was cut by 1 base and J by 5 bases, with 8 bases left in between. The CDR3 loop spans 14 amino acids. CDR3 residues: CASSLWEETGELFF. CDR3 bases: TGTGCCAGCAGTTTATGGGAGGAGACCGGGGAGCTGTTTTTT.

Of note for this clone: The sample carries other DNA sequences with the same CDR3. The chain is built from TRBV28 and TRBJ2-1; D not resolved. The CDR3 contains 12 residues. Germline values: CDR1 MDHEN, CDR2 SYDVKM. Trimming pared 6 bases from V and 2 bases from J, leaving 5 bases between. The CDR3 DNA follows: TGTGCCAGCAGCCTTACCTACAATGAGCAGTTCTTC. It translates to CASSLTYNEQFF.

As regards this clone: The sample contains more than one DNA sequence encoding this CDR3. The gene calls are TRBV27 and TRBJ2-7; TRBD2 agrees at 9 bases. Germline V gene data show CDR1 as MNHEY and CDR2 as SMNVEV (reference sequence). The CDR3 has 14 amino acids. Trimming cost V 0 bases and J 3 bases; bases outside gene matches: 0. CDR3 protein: CASSLSSGSYEQYF. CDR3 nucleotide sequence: TGTGCCAGCAGTTTATCTAGCGGGAGCTACGAGCAGTACTTC.

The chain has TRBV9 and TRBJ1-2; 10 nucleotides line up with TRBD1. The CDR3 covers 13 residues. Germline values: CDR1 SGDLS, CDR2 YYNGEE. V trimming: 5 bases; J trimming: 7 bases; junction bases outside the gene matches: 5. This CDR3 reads CASRGQGISGYTF. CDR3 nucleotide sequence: TGTGCCAGCAGGGGACAGGGGATCAGTGGCTACACCTTC.

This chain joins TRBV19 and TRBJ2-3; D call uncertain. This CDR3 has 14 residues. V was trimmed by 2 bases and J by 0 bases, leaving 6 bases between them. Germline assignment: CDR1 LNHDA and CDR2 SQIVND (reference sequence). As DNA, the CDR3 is TGTGCCAGTAGTATATGGGTTAGCACAGATACGCAGTATTTT. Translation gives CASSIWVSTDTQYF.

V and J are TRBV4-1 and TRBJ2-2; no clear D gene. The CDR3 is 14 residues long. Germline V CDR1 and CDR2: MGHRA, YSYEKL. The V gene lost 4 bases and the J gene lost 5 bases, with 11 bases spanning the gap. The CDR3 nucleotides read TGCGCCAGCAGCCCCTGGTTCGGAACCGGGGAGCTGTTTTTT. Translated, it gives CASSPWFGTGELFF.

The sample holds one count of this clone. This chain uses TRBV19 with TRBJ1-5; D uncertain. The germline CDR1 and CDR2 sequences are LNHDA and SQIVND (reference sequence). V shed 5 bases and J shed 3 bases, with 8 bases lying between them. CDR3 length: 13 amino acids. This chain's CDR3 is CASSELLNQPQHF. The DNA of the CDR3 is TGTGCCAGTAGTGAACTTCTCAATCAGCCCCAGCATTTT.

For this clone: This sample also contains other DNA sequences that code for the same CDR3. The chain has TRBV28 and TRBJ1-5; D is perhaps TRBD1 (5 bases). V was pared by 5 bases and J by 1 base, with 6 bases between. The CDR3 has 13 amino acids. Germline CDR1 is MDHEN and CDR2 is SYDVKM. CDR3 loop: CASSPGSNQPQHF. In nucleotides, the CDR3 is TGTGCCAGCAGTCCAGGGAGCAATCAGCCCCAGCATTTT. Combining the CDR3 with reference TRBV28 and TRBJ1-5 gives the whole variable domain DVKVTQSSRYLVKRTGEKVFLECVQDMDHENMFWYRQDPGLGLRLIYFSYDVKMKEKGDIPEGYSVSREKKERFSLILESASTNQTSMYLCASSPGSNQPQHFGDGTRLSIL.

The CDR3 loop is CASSPVDRGRETQYF. The CDR3 region has the DNA TGTGCCAGCAGCCCCGTCGACAGGGGCAGGGAGACCCAGTACTTC. The chain employs TRBV13 and TRBJ2-5, with 8 bases lining up with TRBD1. The CDR3 is made up of 15 amino acids. The V segment lost 5 bases and the J segment 5 bases; nucleotides outside the gene matches: 10. CDR1 is PRHDT, CDR2 FYEKMQ, per germline (reference sequence).